This is a list of T cell receptor beta chains from one sample in a study of vaccination effects on CD4 cells after COVID-19. Clones were read by immunoSEQ multiplex PCR, and TCRdb kept only the in-frame ones, dropping some. In the table there are tens of thousands of clones, about 80% of which are singletons. The antigens these receptors bind are not known. The sequenced sample was CD4+ T cells from PBMCs cultured with a peptide pool, obtained before COVID-19 vaccination. The receptor set was obtained from a human donor who had a prior SARS-CoV-2 infection. Both conserved end residues are part of each CDR3. A D gene is named only where the DNA matches it firmly. Only some rows state a clone size, as once, few, many or a class for expanded clones.

>-|-|TRBV27|TRBJ1-1
CASSPWDRMKAFF
TGTGCCAGCAGTCCCTGGGATAGGATGAAAGCTTTCTTT
>few|-|TRBV21-1|TRBJ2-1
CASSGRGRNNEQFF
TGTGCCAGCAGCGGGCGGGGTCGAAACAATGAGCAGTTCTTC
>once|-|TRBV6-5|TRBJ2-7
CASSYSPDFYEQYF
TGTGCCAGCAGTTACTCCCCAGACTTCTACGAGCAGTACTTC
>-|TRBD1|TRBV29-1|TRBJ1-1
CSARSGTENTEAFF
TGCAGCGCGCGATCCGGGACAGAGAACACTGAAGCTTTCTTT
>-|TRBD2|TRBV5-4|TRBJ2-7
CASSGLAGEQYF
TGTGCCAGCAGTGGACTAGCGGGGGAGCAGTACTTC
>-|-|TRBV21-1|TRBJ1-2
CASTPPGPQPYETDANYGYTF
TGTGCCAGCACCCCCCCGGGCCCACAGCCGTATGAGACCGATGCTAACTATGGCTACACCTTC
>-|-|TRBV2|TRBJ1-5
CASRRDSNQPQHF
TGTGCCAGCCGGCGGGATAGCAATCAGCCCCAGCATTTT
>few|TRBD1|TRBV5-1|TRBJ1-2
CASSLYRTGGGGYTF
TGCGCCAGCAGCTTGTACCGGACAGGGGGAGGTGGCTACACCTTC
>-|-|TRBV5-8|TRBJ1-1
CASSPGFGRTGDTEAFF
TGTGCCAGCAGCCCCGGATTCGGAAGGACTGGGGACACTGAAGCTTTCTTT
>-|-|TRBV11-1|TRBJ1-1
CASSQTWGSEGTEAFF
TGTGCCAGCAGCCAAACCTGGGGCTCTGAGGGCACTGAAGCTTTCTTT
>-|-|TRBV18|TRBJ2-7
CASSPKGGGPLYEQYF
TGTGCCAGCTCACCCAAGGGGGGGGGCCCGCTCTACGAGCAGTACTTC
>-|-|TRBV7-3|TRBJ2-5
CASSLMGGQGETQYF
TGTGCCAGCAGCTTAATGGGGGGGCAGGGAGAGACCCAGTACTTC
>-|-|TRBV4-2|TRBJ2-3
CASSPQGGDTQYF
TGTGCCAGCAGCCCCCAGGGGGGAGATACGCAGTATTTT
>-|-|TRBV30|TRBJ2-6
CAWTRLEIGANVLTF
TGTGCCTGGACCAGACTGGAGATTGGGGCCAACGTCCTGACTTTC
>-|TRBD1|TRBV6-4|TRBJ1-1
CASKIDRVGTEAFF
TGTGCCAGCAAAATTGACAGGGTGGGCACTGAAGCTTTCTTT
>-|-|TRBV10-3|TRBJ1-1
CAISESRGGSTEAFF
TGTGCCATCAGTGAGTCGCGGGGGGGTAGCACTGAAGCTTTCTTT
>-|-|TRBV18|TRBJ2-3
CASSPTEVTDTQYF
TGTGCCAGCTCACCTACCGAGGTCACAGATACGCAGTATTTT